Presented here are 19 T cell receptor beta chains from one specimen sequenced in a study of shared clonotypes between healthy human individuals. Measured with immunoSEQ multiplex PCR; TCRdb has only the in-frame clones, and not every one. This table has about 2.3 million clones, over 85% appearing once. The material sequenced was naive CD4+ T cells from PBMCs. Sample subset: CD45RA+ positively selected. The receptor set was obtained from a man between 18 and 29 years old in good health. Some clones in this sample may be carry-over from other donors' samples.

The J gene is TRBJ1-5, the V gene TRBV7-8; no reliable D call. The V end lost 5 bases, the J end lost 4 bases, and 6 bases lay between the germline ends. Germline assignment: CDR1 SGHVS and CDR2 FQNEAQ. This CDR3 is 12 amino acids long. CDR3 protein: CASSPDNQPQHF. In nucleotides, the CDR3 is TGTGCCAGCAGCCCCGATAATCAGCCCCAGCATTTT.

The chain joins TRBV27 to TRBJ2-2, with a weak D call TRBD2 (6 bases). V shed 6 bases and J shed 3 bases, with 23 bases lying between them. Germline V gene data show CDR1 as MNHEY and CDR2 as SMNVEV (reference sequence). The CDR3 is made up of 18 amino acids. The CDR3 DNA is TGTGCCAGCAGCCAATTTAGTGTCGAGGGAGGTGACACCGGGGAGCTGTTTTTT. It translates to CASSQFSVEGGDTGELFF.

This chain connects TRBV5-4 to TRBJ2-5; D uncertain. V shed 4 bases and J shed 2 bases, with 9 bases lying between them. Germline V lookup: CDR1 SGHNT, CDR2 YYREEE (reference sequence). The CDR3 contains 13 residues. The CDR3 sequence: CASSGPNQETQYF. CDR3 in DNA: TGTGCCAGCAGCGGGCCGAATCAAGAGACCCAGTACTTC.

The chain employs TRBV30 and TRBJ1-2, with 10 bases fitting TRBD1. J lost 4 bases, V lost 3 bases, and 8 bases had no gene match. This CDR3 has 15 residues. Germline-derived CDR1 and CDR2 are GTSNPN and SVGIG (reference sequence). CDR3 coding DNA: TGTGCCTGGAGCATCCCGGACAGGGGGAGCTATGGCTACACCTTC. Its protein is CAWSIPDRGSYGYTF.

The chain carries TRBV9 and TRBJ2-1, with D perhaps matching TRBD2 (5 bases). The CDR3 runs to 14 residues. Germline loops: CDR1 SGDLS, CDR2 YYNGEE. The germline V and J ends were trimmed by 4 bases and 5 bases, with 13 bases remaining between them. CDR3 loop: CASSSGGSHNEQFF. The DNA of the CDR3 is TGTGCCAGCAGCTCAGGTGGGAGCCACAATGAGCAGTTCTTC.

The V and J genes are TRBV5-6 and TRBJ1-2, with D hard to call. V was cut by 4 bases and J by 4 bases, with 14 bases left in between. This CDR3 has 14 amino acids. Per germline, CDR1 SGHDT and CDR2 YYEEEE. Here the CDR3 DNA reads TGTGCCAGCAGCGGTGGCGCACAGATCTATGGCTACACCTTC. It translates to CASSGGAQIYGYTF.

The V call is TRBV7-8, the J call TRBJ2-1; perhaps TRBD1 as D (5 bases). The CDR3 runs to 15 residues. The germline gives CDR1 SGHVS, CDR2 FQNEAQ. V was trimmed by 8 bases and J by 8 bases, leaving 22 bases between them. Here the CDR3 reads CASGLRAGISHEQFF. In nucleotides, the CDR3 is TGTGCCAGCGGCCTCAGAGCAGGGATATCTCATGAGCAGTTCTTC.

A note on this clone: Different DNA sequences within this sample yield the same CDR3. The CDR3 sequence is CASSPGQVSYNEQFF. CDR3 nucleotides: TGTGCCAGCTCACCAGGGCAGGTATCCTACAATGAGCAGTTCTTC. The genes are TRBV18 and TRBJ2-1; no firm D call. Germline V gene lookup returns CDR1 KGHSH and CDR2 LQKENI. Trimming stripped 2 bases from V and 1 base from J, with 9 bases between. There are 15 residues in the CDR3.

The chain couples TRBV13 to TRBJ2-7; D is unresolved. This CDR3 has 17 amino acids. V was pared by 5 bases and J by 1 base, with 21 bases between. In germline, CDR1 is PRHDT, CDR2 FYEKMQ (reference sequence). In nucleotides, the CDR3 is TGTGCCAGCAGCATTAACCCCCCGGGCCTTCGATCCTACGAGCAGTACTTC. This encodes CASSINPPGLRSYEQYF.

CDR3 loop: CASTGGRAYEQYF. CDR3 sequence (DNA): TGTGCCAGCACAGGGGGGAGGGCCTACGAGCAGTACTTC. The J gene is TRBJ2-7, the V gene TRBV2; either TRBD1 or TRBD2 may fit D (7 bases each). This CDR3 is built from 13 residues. The germline V and J ends were trimmed by 7 bases and 2 bases, with 12 bases remaining between them. Germline V gene sequence: CDR1 SNHLY, CDR2 FYNNEI.

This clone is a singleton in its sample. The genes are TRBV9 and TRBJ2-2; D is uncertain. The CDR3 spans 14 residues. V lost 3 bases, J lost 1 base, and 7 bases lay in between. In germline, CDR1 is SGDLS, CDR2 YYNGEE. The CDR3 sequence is CASSAQVNTGELFF. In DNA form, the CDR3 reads TGTGCCAGCAGCGCGCAGGTGAACACCGGGGAGCTGTTTTTT. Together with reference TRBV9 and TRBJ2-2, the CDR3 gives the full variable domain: DSGVTQTPKHLITATGQRVTLRCSPRSGDLSVYWYQQSLDQGLQFLIQYYNGEERAKGNILERFSAQQFPDLHSELNLSSLELGDSALYFCASSAQVNTGELFFGEGSRLTVL.

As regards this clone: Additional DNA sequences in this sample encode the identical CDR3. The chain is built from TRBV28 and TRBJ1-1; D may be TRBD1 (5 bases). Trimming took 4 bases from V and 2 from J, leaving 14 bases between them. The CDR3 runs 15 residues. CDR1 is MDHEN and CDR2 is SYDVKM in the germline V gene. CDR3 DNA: TGTGCCAGCAGTTCTAGAAGGGGAGGAAACACTGAAGCTTTCTTT. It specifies CASSSRRGGNTEAFF.

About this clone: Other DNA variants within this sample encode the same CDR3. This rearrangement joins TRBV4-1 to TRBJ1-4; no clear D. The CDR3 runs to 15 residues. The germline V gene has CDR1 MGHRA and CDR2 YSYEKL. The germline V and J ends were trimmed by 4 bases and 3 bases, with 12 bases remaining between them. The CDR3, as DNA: TGCGCCAGCAGCCCCCAGGACCGCGCTAATGAAAAACTGTTTTTT. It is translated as CASSPQDRANEKLFF.

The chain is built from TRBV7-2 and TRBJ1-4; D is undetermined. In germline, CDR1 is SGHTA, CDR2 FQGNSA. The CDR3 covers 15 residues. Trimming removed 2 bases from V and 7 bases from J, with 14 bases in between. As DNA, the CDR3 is TGTGCCAGCAGCTTATTCGGCCAAGGAGCTGAAAAACTGTTTTTT. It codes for CASSLFGQGAEKLFF.

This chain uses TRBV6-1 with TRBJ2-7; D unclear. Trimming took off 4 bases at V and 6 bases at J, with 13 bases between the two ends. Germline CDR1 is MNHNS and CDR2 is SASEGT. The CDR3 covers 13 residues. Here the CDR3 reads CASSGQVYAEQYF. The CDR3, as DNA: TGTGCCAGCAGTGGGCAGGTTTACGCCGAGCAGTACTTC.

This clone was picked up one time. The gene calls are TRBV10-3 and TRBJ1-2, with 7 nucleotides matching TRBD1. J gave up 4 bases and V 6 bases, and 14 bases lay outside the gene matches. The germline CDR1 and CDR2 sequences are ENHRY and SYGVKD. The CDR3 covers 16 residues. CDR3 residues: CAIRDLDDRDSYGYTF. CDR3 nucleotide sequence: TGTGCCATCAGGGACCTAGACGACCGGGACAGCTATGGCTACACCTTC.

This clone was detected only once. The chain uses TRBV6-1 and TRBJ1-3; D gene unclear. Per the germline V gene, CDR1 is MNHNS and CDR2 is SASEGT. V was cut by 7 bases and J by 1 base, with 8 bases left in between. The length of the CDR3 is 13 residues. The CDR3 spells CASKGGSGNTIYF. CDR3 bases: TGTGCCAGCAAGGGAGGTTCTGGAAACACCATATATTTT.

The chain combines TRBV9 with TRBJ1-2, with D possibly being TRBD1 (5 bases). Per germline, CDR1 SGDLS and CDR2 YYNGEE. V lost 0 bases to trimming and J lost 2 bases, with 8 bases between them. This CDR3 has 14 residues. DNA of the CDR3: TGTGCCAGCAGCGTAGAAGGACACAACTATGGCTACACCTTC. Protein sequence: CASSVEGHNYGYTF.

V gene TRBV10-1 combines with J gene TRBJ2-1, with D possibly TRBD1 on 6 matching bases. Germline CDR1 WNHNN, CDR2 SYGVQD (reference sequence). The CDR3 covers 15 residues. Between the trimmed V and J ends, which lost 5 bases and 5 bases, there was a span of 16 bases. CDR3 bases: TGCGCCAGCAGTAATTGGGGGCCTCGGGACAATGAGCAGTTCTTC. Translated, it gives CASSNWGPRDNEQFF.